The rows below give T cell receptor beta chains drawn from one sample of a study of cytomegalovirus exposure and HLA in healthy donors. Some clones are missing from TCRdb's copy, which holds only in-frame ones; the method was immunoSEQ multiplex PCR. The sample table sets out about 130,000 clones. Sequencing was performed on PBMCs. These receptors originate from a man aged 35 to 55 in good health and CMV-seronegative. Both conserved end residues are part of each CDR3. A D gene is named only where the DNA matches it firmly.

>TRBJ2-7|TRBD2|TRBV5-1
CASSLGGLAGVPAGYEQYF
TGCGCCAGCAGCTTGGGGGGACTAGCGGGGGTACCGGCGGGCTACGAGCAGTACTTC
>TRBJ2-7|TRBD1|TRBV28
CASSPPTGKTYEQYF
TGTGCCAGCAGTCCCCCGACAGGGAAGACCTACGAGCAGTACTTC
>TRBJ2-2|TRBD1|TRBV5-1
CASSATGETGELFF
TGCGCCAGCAGCGCTACAGGGGAAACCGGGGAGCTGTTTTTT
>TRBJ2-2|NA|TRBV6-5
CASSQTQGNTGELFF
TGTGCCAGCAGTCAAACACAGGGGAACACCGGGGAGCTGTTTTTT
>TRBJ1-2|TRBD1|TRBV28
CASSSLDRDGYTF
TGTGCCAGCAGTTCGTTAGACAGGGACGGCTACACCTTC
>TRBJ2-3|TRBD1|TRBV19
CASSVMTGVTDTQYF
TGTGCCAGTAGTGTAATGACAGGGGTCACAGATACGCAGTATTTT
>TRBJ2-7|TRBD1|TRBV7-9
CASSSLTGARSYEQYF
TGTGCCAGCAGCTCATTAACAGGGGCACGGTCCTACGAGCAGTACTTC
>TRBJ2-1|TRBD1|TRBV5-1
CASSYRDRGENEQFF
TGCGCCAGCAGCTACCGGGACAGGGGTGAGAATGAGCAGTTCTTC
>TRBJ2-1|TRBD2|TRBV27
CASSYGGSSYNEQFF
TGTGCCAGCAGCTACGGCGGGAGCTCCTACAATGAGCAGTTCTTC
>TRBJ1-2|TRBD1|TRBV5-5
CASSLGRQGGGYTF
TGTGCCAGCAGCTTGGGGCGACAGGGGGGCGGCTACACCTTC
>TRBJ1-1|TRBD1|TRBV6-5
CASRRQGAGDTEAFF
TGTGCCAGCAGAAGACAGGGGGCAGGGGACACTGAAGCTTTCTTT
>TRBJ2-1|TRBD2|TRBV9
CASSPPAGGYNEQFF
TGTGCCAGCAGCCCTCCGGCGGGGGGGTACAATGAGCAGTTCTTC
>TRBJ2-5|TRBD1|TRBV7-9
CASSPGQAYQETQYF
TGTGCCAGCAGCCCCGGACAGGCCTACCAAGAGACCCAGTACTTC
>TRBJ2-1|NA|TRBV5-1
CASSLSGKGGSYNEQFF
TGCGCCAGCAGCCTCAGCGGGAAGGGGGGCTCCTACAATGAGCAGTTCTTC
>TRBJ2-5|TRBD2|TRBV30
CAWRGTSGRQNQETQYF
TGTGCCTGGAGAGGGACTAGCGGGCGACAGAACCAAGAGACCCAGTACTTC
>TRBJ1-2|NA|TRBV19
CASNPWTNYNYGYTF
TGTGCCAGTAACCCTTGGACAAATTATAACTATGGCTACACCTTC
>TRBJ2-5|TRBD1|TRBV5-1
CASSLWTGDGETQYF
TGCGCCAGCAGCTTATGGACAGGGGACGGGGAGACCCAGTACTTC
>TRBJ1-4|NA|TRBV7-9
CASSTSRAGEKLFF
TGTGCCAGCAGCACTAGCAGGGCGGGGGAAAAACTGTTTTTT
>TRBJ1-4|TRBD1|TRBV10-3
CAISESVWVPGQGDEKLFF
TGTGCCATCAGTGAGTCTGTTTGGGTCCCGGGACAGGGAGATGAAAAACTGTTTTTT
>TRBJ2-7|NA|TRBV7-8
CASSQKTYEQYF
TGTGCCAGCAGTCAGAAAACCTACGAGCAGTACTTC
>TRBJ2-1|NA|TRBV2
CASSPQGYNEQFF
TGTGCCAGCAGTCCCCAGGGGTACAATGAGCAGTTCTTC
>TRBJ1-1|NA|TRBV5-6
CASSLRQASSAFF
TGTGCCAGCAGCTTGAGACAGGCTTCGAGTGCTTTCTTT
>TRBJ2-4|NA|TRBV5-3
CARSRGPTKNIQYF
TGTGCCAGAAGCCGAGGCCCAACGAAAAACATTCAGTACTTC
>TRBJ1-2|NA|TRBV13
CASGLRAQGIIYGYTF
TGTGCCAGCGGGCTTCGGGCCCAGGGCATAATCTATGGCTACACCTTC
>TRBJ2-3|NA|TRBV21-1
CASSSTARDRGLSSTDTQYF
TGTGCCAGCAGCAGCACGGCTCGGGACAGGGGCTTATCTAGCACAGATACGCAGTATTTT
>TRBJ2-7|NA|TRBV4-2
CASSQSHSGSGSSYEQYF
TGTGCCAGCAGCCAATCTCACTCGGGGAGCGGGTCCTCCTACGAGCAGTACTTC
>TRBJ2-5|TRBD2|TRBV7-9
CASSRSGNHDGETQYF
TGTGCCAGCAGCCGAAGCGGGAACCACGACGGAGAGACCCAGTACTTC
>TRBJ2-7|NA|TRBV11-3
CASSFGLYEQYF
TGTGCCAGCAGCTTTGGGCTTTACGAGCAGTACTTC
>TRBJ2-7|NA|TRBV14
CASSHGIGYEQYF
TGTGCCAGCAGCCACGGGATAGGCTACGAGCAGTACTTC
>TRBJ2-7|TRBD1|TRBV5-1
CASSLTPGTGREQYF
TGCGCCAGCAGCTTAACTCCCGGGACAGGGCGGGAGCAGTACTTC
>TRBJ2-3|NA|TRBV4-1
CASSQDSSGTDTQYF
TGCGCCAGCAGCCAAGACAGTTCAGGGACAGATACGCAGTATTTT
>TRBJ2-1|NA|TRBV11-3
CASSPQVSSYNEQFF
TGTGCCAGCAGCCCACAGGTAAGCTCCTACAATGAGCAGTTCTTC
>TRBJ1-3|NA|TRBV4-1
CASSLDWFSGNTIYF
TGCGCCAGCAGCCTTGACTGGTTCTCTGGAAACACCATATATTTT
>TRBJ2-4|NA|TRBV19
CASEGHLKNIQYF
TGTGCCAGTGAGGGACACTTGAAAAACATTCAGTACTTC
>TRBJ1-1|NA|TRBV5-8
CASSLAGQPNTEAFF
TGTGCCAGCAGCTTGGCTGGGCAGCCAAACACTGAAGCTTTCTTT
>TRBJ2-7|TRBD2|TRBV30
CACTSGIYEQYF
TGTGCCTGCACTAGCGGGATCTACGAGCAGTACTTC
>TRBJ2-7|TRBD2|TRBV11-2
CASKLTSGAYYEQYF
TGTGCCAGCAAACTAACAAGCGGGGCCTACTACGAGCAGTACTTC
>TRBJ2-5|TRBD2|TRBV4-1
CASSQLGTSGSQETQYF
TGCGCCAGCAGCCAGCTCGGGACTAGCGGGAGTCAAGAGACCCAGTACTTC
>TRBJ2-5|TRBD2|TRBV5-6
CASSPGTTIQETQYF
TGTGCCAGCAGCCCCGGGACTACAATTCAAGAGACCCAGTACTTC
>TRBJ2-3|NA|TRBV6-5
CATRLRGAGRDTQYF
TGTGCCACCAGGTTACGGGGGGCGGGAAGGGATACGCAGTATTTT
>TRBJ2-7|NA|TRBV6-1
CASARLDLLYEQYF
TGTGCCAGCGCTAGACTAGATCTTCTCTACGAGCAGTACTTC
>TRBJ2-1|NA|TRBV4-3
CASSLGGQLYNEQFF
TGCGCCAGCAGCCTGGGGGGGCAACTATACAATGAGCAGTTCTTC
>TRBJ2-7|TRBD2|TRBV6-5
CASSYSSAGGPYEQYF
TGTGCCAGCAGTTACTCGAGCGCGGGAGGGCCCTACGAGCAGTACTTC
>TRBJ2-7|TRBD2|TRBV7-9
CASSLLAGAYEQYF
TGTGCCAGCAGCTTACTAGCGGGGGCCTACGAGCAGTACTTC
>TRBJ1-3|NA|TRBV4-2
CASSQESPGSLGNTIYF
TGTGCCAGCAGCCAAGAGTCTCCGGGGAGTCTTGGAAACACCATATATTTT
>TRBJ2-7|TRBD1|TRBV11-2
CASSSNRDSAKQYF
TGTGCCAGCAGCTCCAACCGGGACAGTGCTAAGCAGTACTTC
>TRBJ2-1|TRBD2|TRBV5-1
CASSLAGGTYNEQFF
TGCGCCAGCAGCTTAGCGGGGGGTACCTACAATGAGCAGTTCTTC
>TRBJ1-4|TRBD1|TRBV27
CASSLSSGTGNLREKLFF
TGTGCCAGCAGTTTATCCTCCGGGACAGGGAACCTCCGAGAAAAACTGTTTTTT
>TRBJ2-7|TRBD2|TRBV9
CASSASGGAYEQYF
TGTGCCAGCAGCGCTAGCGGGGGAGCCTACGAGCAGTACTTC